The 11 T cell receptor beta chains below were found in one sample sequenced in a study of T-cell memory formation after mild COVID-19. TCRdb reanalysed the 5' RACE reads using MiXCR and keeps one entry per CDR3 protein. The sample consists of some 440,000 distinct CDR3 sequences, about 23% of them appearing once. Input material: PBMCs or a T cell subset sorted from them (not recorded which). Receptor source: an adult woman who had mild COVID-19 (a few samples of this study predate the infection). Cell type and time point are not known.

This clonotype was counted between two and nine times. The chain recombines TRBV5-1 with TRBJ1-1; D is unresolved. The CDR3 is 15 amino acids. Germline values: CDR1 SGHRS, CDR2 YFSETQ. The V gene lost 6 bases and the J gene lost 0 bases, with 15 bases spanning the gap. DNA for the CDR3: TGCGCCAGCAATCTGGGCGGAACCATGAACACTGAAGCTTTCTTT. This translates into CASNLGGTMNTEAFF.

The V call is TRBV3-1, the J call TRBJ2-5, with 7 nucleotides matching TRBD2. CDR1 is LGHDT and CDR2 is YNNKEL in the germline V gene (reference sequence). The CDR3 is 14 amino acids. J was trimmed by 5 bases and V by 8 bases; bases with no gene match: 11. CDR3 amino acids: CASREAGASETQYF. The CDR3 DNA reads TGTGCCAGCCGGGAGGCGGGAGCATCGGAGACCCAGTACTTC.

This clonotype was seen a handful of times. The rearrangement joins TRBV12-3 or TRBV12-4 to TRBJ2-7; D unclear. Trimming pared 5 bases from V and 5 bases from J, leaving 7 bases between. This CDR3 is 11 amino acids long. The CDR3 spells CASSELDEQYF. DNA for the CDR3: TGTGCCAGCAGTGAGTTAGACGAGCAGTACTTC.

The V gene is TRBV7-3, the J gene TRBJ1-2, with 10 bases aligning to TRBD1. The CDR3 has 13 residues. J gave up 8 bases and V 4 bases, and 4 bases lay outside the gene matches. The germline CDR1 and CDR2 sequences are SGHTA and FQGTGA. The CDR3 nucleotides are TGTGCCAGCAGCTCGGGACAGGGGAGCGGCTACACCTTC. Protein product: CASSSGQGSGYTF. Based on the CDR3 plus reference TRBV7-3 and TRBJ1-2, the full variable domain is GAGVSQTPSNKVTEKGKYVELRCDPISGHTALYWYRQSLGQGPEFLIYFQGTGAADDSGLPNDRFFAVRPEGSVSTLKIQRTERGDSAVYLCASSSGQGSGYTFGSGTRLTVV.

This chain connects TRBV5-8 to TRBJ2-2; no reliable D call. Trimming left V 0 bases short and J 6 bases short, with 6 bases between. Germline-derived CDR1 and CDR2 are SGHTS and YDEGEE. The CDR3 has 13 residues. The CDR3 region has the DNA TGTGCCAGCAGCTTGGAGTGGGCCGGGGAGCTGTTTTTT. Protein: CASSLEWAGELFF.

This chain uses TRBV18 with TRBJ2-7; a weak D match, TRBD1 (6 bases). The CDR3 extends over 15 amino acids. Germline-derived CDR1 and CDR2 are KGHSH and LQKENI. V was clipped by 6 bases and J by 0 bases, with 15 bases between them. CDR3: CASSPQPDSSYEQYF. The CDR3 DNA is TGTGCCAGCTCCCCCCAACCGGACAGCTCCTACGAGCAGTACTTC.

This clonotype was counted only a few times. J is TRBJ2-7 and V is TRBV4-1; TRBD1 matches at 9 bases. The length of the CDR3 is 15 residues. CDR1 and CDR2 from the germline V gene are MGHRA and YSYEKL. V lost 3 bases to trimming and J lost 3 bases; unmatched junction nucleotides: 6. The CDR3 nucleotides read TGCGCCAGCAGCCAGACCGGGACAGGGTTCTACGAGCAGTACTTC. It encodes CASSQTGTGFYEQYF.

The chain carries TRBV12-3 or TRBV12-4 and TRBJ2-3, with 8 bases lining up with TRBD1. V trimming: 7 bases; J trimming: 1 base; junction bases outside the gene matches: 10. This CDR3 has 16 residues. As DNA, the CDR3 is TGTGCCAGCACCCCTCGGACAGGGTGGGGCACAGATACGCAGTATTTT. This codes for CASTPRTGWGTDTQYF.

In this sample, this clonotype turned up many times. The chain employs TRBV7-6 and TRBJ2-1, with 8 bases fitting TRBD2. V gave up 5 bases and J gave up 5 bases; unmatched junction bases: 11. This CDR3 contains 16 residues. Germline V lookup: CDR1 SGHVS, CDR2 FNYEAQ. For the CDR3, the DNA is TGTGCCAGCAGCCCAGCGAGCGGGAGAACCCACAATGAGCAGTTCTTC. Its translation is CASSPASGRTHNEQFF.

This clonotype was observed a few times. The chain carries TRBV27 and TRBJ2-3; TRBD2 aligns across 13 bases. The CDR3 consists of 16 residues. J lost 2 bases, V lost 4 bases, and 3 bases had no gene match. The germline V gene encodes CDR1 MNHEY and CDR2 SMNVEV (reference sequence). The CDR3 region has the DNA TGTGCCAGCAGTTCGGGACTAGCGGGGCTCACAGATACGCAGTATTTT. This translates into CASSSGLAGLTDTQYF.

J is TRBJ1-2 and V is TRBV20-1; D gene ambiguous. Trimming pared 2 bases from V and 2 bases from J, leaving 9 bases between. CDR3 length equals 13 residues. Germline CDR1 reads DFQATT; CDR2 reads SNEGSKA (reference sequence). The CDR3 DNA follows: TGCAGTGCTAGAAGGGAGGCAAACTATGGCTACACCTTC. This gives the protein CSARREANYGYTF.